This T cell receptor (beta chain) was sequenced during a study of human T cells and chemical hapten exposure. Study overall: Recorded diagnoses among the mostly female patients were alopecia areata, totalis or universalis.

Using its own MiXCR run on the RACE reads, TCRdb lists one record per CDR3 protein. This sample has about 120,000 distinct CDR3 sequences, with around 10% found just once. CDR1 is DFQATT and CDR2 is SNEGSKA in the germline V gene (reference sequence). The V end lost 2 bases, the J end lost 6 bases, and 17 bases lay between the germline ends. This CDR3 spans 15 amino acids. Time point in this sample: patch test 1, 2 weeks after DPC sensitization. Treatment indicated: therapeutic diphenylcyclopropenone sensitization with weekly scalp DPC. The V and J genes are TRBV20-1 and TRBJ1-5; D might be TRBD1 (6 bases). The receptor was isolated from a woman aged 45-65 years with alopecia areata. Some clones in this sample may be carry-over from other donors' samples. Sample: whole blood, taken in connection with sensitization to the hapten diphenylcyclopropenone (DPC). This CDR3 is CSARTTGRGGQPQHF. In DNA form, the CDR3 reads TGCAGTGCTAGAACCACAGGTAGAGGGGGTCAGCCCCAGCATTTT.